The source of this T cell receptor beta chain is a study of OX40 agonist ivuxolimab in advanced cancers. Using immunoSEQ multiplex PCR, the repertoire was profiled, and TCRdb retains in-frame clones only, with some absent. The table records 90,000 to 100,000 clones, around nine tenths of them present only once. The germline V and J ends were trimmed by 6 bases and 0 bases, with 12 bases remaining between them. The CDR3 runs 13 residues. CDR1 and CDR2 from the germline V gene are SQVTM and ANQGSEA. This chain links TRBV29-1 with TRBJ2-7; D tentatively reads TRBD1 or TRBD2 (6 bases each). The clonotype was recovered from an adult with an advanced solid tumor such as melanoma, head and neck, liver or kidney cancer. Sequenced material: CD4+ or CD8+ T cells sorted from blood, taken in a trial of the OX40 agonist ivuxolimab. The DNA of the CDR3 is TGCAGCGTGGAGGGGGGAGGCTCCTACGAGCAGTACTTC. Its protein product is CSVEGGGSYEQYF.